The rows below give T cell receptor beta chains drawn from one sample of a study of cytomegalovirus exposure and HLA in healthy donors. Produced via immunoSEQ multiplex PCR; TCRdb's table is partial and in-frame only. The sample shows about 200,000 clones, roughly nine tenths of them seen only once. Sequenced material: PBMCs. The receptor source for this set is a boy younger than 10 in good health and CMV-seronegative. Each CDR3 is given without its conserved first and last residue.

v_call: TRBV28; j_call: TRBJ2-1; cdr3_aa: ASSFPGLPYNEQF
v_call: TRBV5-4; j_call: TRBJ2-3; cdr3_aa: ASSSGLAGSTDTQY
v_call: TRBV5-4; j_call: TRBJ1-1; cdr3_aa: ASRFIGGLRAF
v_call: TRBV4-1; j_call: TRBJ1-3; cdr3_aa: ASRQEPKSGNTIY
v_call: TRBV30; j_call: TRBJ2-7; cdr3_aa: AWSVAGAHLSYEQY
v_call: TRBV11-2; j_call: TRBJ2-7; cdr3_aa: ASSTQGAQSEQY
v_call: TRBV18; j_call: TRBJ2-7; cdr3_aa: ASSPAGLAGEQY
v_call: TRBV7-9; j_call: TRBJ2-7; cdr3_aa: ASSPTRGVSYEQY
v_call: TRBV5-8; j_call: TRBJ2-6; cdr3_aa: ASSPGIVGANVLT
v_call: TRBV7-9; j_call: TRBJ2-7; cdr3_aa: SSSLVSHREQY
v_call: TRBV5-1; j_call: TRBJ1-4; cdr3_aa: ASSLGLQNEKLF
v_call: TRBV4-1; j_call: TRBJ2-1; cdr3_aa: ASSQAFRNEQF
v_call: TRBV5-1; j_call: TRBJ2-5; cdr3_aa: ASSSSGGPTVTQY
v_call: TRBV5-1; j_call: TRBJ2-1; cdr3_aa: ASSLGGDYPYNEQF
v_call: TRBV5-4; j_call: TRBJ2-5; cdr3_aa: ASSSGGPGRGETQY
v_call: TRBV4-2; j_call: TRBJ2-6; cdr3_aa: ASSQVDGKPDSGADVLT
v_call: TRBV9; j_call: TRBJ1-5; cdr3_aa: ASSVSGTAHQPQH
v_call: TRBV5-1; j_call: TRBJ2-1; cdr3_aa: ASTLAGGYNEQF
v_call: TRBV28; j_call: TRBJ1-1; cdr3_aa: ASSSPQRESTEAF
v_call: TRBV5-8; j_call: TRBJ2-5; cdr3_aa: ASSLNSGANQY
v_call: TRBV14; j_call: TRBJ2-3; cdr3_aa: ASSQVQRGKRTDTQY
v_call: TRBV29-1; j_call: TRBJ2-7; cdr3_aa: SVAGQGNEQY
v_call: TRBV12-5; j_call: TRBJ1-6; cdr3_aa: ASAALGLGSPLH
v_call: TRBV2; j_call: TRBJ2-7; cdr3_aa: ASRARLNSEQY
v_call: TRBV30; j_call: TRBJ1-4; cdr3_aa: AWSAQNEKLF
v_call: TRBV2; j_call: TRBJ1-1; cdr3_aa: AQPASGGAEAF
v_call: TRBV19; j_call: NA; cdr3_aa: ASSRRGNEQF
v_call: TRBV5-6; j_call: TRBJ2-5; cdr3_aa: ASSRRKGQETQY
v_call: TRBV6-5; j_call: TRBJ2-3; cdr3_aa: ASSTRGGSTDTQY
v_call: TRBV7-9; j_call: TRBJ1-1; cdr3_aa: ATRPPGEYTEAF
v_call: TRBV18; j_call: TRBJ2-7; cdr3_aa: ASSSDRLLSYEQY
v_call: TRBV6-5; j_call: TRBJ1-1; cdr3_aa: ASSPPGVNTEAF
v_call: TRBV4-2; j_call: TRBJ1-1; cdr3_aa: ASSLDRGENTEAF
v_call: TRBV30; j_call: TRBJ2-7; cdr3_aa: AWSVGLIYEQY
v_call: TRBV6-1; j_call: TRBJ2-5; cdr3_aa: ASSATSGVGETQY
v_call: TRBV7-9; j_call: TRBJ2-3; cdr3_aa: ASSSIGSGGANTQY
v_call: TRBV28; j_call: TRBJ2-2; cdr3_aa: ASSFSAGELF
v_call: TRBV11-2; j_call: NA; cdr3_aa: ASSLDRGLDEQY
v_call: TRBV6-4; j_call: TRBJ1-1; cdr3_aa: ASSGDSGEAF
v_call: TRBV7-8; j_call: TRBJ1-1; cdr3_aa: ASSWGQGPGAF
v_call: TRBV19; j_call: TRBJ1-1; cdr3_aa: ASSIKVFGSTEAF